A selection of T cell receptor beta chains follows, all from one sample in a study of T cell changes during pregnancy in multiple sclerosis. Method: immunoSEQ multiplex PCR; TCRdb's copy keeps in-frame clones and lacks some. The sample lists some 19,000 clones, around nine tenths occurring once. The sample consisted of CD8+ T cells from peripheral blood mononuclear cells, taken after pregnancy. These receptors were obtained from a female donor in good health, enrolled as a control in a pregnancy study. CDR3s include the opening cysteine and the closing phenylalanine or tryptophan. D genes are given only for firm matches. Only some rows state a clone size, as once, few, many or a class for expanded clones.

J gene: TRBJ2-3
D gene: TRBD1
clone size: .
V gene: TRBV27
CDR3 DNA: TGTGCCAGCAGTATGTCACAGGGGGCGGCAGATACGCAGTATTTT
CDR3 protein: CASSMSQGAADTQYF

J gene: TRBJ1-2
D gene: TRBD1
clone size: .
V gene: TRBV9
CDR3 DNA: TGTGCCAGCACCGACGGGACAGGGGGCTATGGCTACACCTTC
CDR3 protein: CASTDGTGGYGYTF

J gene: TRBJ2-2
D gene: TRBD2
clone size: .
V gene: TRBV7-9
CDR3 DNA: TGTGCCAGCAGCTTCCCGGGACTAGCGACTTCCGCGAACACCGGGGAGCTGTTTTTT
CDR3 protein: CASSFPGLATSANTGELFF

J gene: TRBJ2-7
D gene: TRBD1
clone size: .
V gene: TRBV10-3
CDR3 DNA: TGTGCCATCAGTGAGCCATCAATTACAGGGGACTACGAGCAGTACTTC
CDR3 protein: CAISEPSITGDYEQYF

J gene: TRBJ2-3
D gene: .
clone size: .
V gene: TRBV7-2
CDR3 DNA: TGTGCCAGCAGCTTAGATGTGCGGGGGACAAGTTCTAGCACAGATACGCAGTATTTT
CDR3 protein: CASSLDVRGTSSSTDTQYF

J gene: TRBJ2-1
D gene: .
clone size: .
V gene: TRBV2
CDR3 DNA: TGTGCCAGCAGCCCACAGGGATCCTACAATGAGCAGTTCTTC
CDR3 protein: CASSPQGSYNEQFF

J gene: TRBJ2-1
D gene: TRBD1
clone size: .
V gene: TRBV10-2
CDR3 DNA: TGCGCCAGCAGTGAGACAGGGGAAAGACCCGGCAATGAGCAGTTCTTC
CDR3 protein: CASSETGERPGNEQFF

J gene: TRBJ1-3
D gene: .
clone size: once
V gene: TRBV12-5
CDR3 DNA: TGTGCTAGTGGTTTGGGGTGGGGGGGCGCGGGCTCTGGAAACACCATATATTTT
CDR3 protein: CASGLGWGGAGSGNTIYF

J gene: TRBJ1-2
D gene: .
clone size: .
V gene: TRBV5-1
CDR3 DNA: TGCGCCAGCAGCTTGGCAGGTCCCACGCAAGTTAACTATGGCTACACCTTC
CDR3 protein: CASSLAGPTQVNYGYTF

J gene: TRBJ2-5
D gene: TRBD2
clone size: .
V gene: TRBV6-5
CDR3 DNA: TGTGCCAGCAGTGGACCGACTAGCGGGTTAGAGACCCAGTACTTC
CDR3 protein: CASSGPTSGLETQYF

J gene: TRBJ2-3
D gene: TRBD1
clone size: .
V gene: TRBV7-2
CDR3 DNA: TGTGCCAGCAGCCCGTGGACAGGGGTAGAAGATACGCAGTATTTT
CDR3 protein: CASSPWTGVEDTQYF

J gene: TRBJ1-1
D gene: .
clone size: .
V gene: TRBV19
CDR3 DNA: TGTGCCAGCTCGGCCAGGGAAGGGGTTAGGAACACTGAAGCTTTCTTT
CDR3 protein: CASSAREGVRNTEAFF

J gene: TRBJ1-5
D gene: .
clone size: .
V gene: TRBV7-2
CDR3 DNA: TGTGCCAGCAGCTTAGTTCGGGACACTACGTCCCAGCATTTT
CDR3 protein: CASSLVRDTTSQHF

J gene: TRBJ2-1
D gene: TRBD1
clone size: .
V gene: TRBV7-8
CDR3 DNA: TGTGCCAGCAGCGACGACAGGGTGAGCTCCTACAATGAGCAGTTCTTC
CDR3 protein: CASSDDRVSSYNEQFF

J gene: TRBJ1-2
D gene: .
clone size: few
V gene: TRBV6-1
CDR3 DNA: TGTGCCAGCAGTGACAACAGGGACTATGGCTACACCTTC
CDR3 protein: CASSDNRDYGYTF

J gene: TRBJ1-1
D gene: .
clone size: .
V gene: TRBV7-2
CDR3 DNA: TGTGCCAGCAGACGCCCAGGGAACACTGAAGCTTTCTTT
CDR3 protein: CASRRPGNTEAFF

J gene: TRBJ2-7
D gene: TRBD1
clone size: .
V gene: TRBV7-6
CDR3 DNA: TGTGCCAGCAGCTTAGGGGACAGGCCCTACGAGCAGTACTTC
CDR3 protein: CASSLGDRPYEQYF

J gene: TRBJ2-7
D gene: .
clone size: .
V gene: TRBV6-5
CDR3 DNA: TGTGCCAGCAGTTACTCGTTGGGGGGGGACATTTACGAGCAGTACTTC
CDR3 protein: CASSYSLGGDIYEQYF

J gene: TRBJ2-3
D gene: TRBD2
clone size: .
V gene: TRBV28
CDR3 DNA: TGTGCCAGCAGTTTAACTAGCGGGGTCACAGATACGCAGTATTTT
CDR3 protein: CASSLTSGVTDTQYF

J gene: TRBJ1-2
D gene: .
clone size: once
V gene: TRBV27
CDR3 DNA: TGTGCCACCGCCGGGGGGGCTGGAACCTTTGGCTACACCTTC
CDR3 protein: CATAGGAGTFGYTF

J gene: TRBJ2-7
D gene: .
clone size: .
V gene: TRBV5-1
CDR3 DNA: TGCGCCAGCAGCTTCTCCGGGACACCGCCGAAAGGCGAGCAGTACTTC
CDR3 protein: CASSFSGTPPKGEQYF

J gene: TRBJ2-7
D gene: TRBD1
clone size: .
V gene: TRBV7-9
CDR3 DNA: TGTGCCAGCAATTCCGGACAGGGTGCGGACGAGCAGTACTTC
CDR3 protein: CASNSGQGADEQYF

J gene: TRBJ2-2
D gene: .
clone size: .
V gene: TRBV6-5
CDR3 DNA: TGTGCCAGCAGTTCTAGGGGTACCGCCGGGGAGCTGTTTTTT
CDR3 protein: CASSSRGTAGELFF

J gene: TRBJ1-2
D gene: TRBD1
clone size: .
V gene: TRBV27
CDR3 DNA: TGTGCCAGCAGTTTCTCCTCGACAGGGGGCTTTAGTGGCTACACCTTC
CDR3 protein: CASSFSSTGGFSGYTF

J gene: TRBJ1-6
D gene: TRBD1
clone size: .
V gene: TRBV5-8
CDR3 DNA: TGTGCCAGCAGTGAGGGGGCTGCGAATTCACCCCTCCACTTT
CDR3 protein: CASSEGAANSPLHF

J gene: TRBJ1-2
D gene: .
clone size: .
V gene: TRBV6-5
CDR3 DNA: TGTGCCAGCAGTTACTCGCGGCGCCATGGCTACACCTTC
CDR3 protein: CASSYSRRHGYTF

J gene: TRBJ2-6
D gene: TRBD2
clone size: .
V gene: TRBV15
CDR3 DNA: TGTGCCACCAGCAGACCGGGGACTAGCGGGGGGATCTCTGGGGCCAACGTCCTGACTTTC
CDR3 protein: CATSRPGTSGGISGANVLTF

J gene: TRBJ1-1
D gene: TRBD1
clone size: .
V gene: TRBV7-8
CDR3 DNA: TGTGCCAGCAGCCGCGAGACAGGGGTCGACACTGAAGCTTTCTTT
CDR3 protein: CASSRETGVDTEAFF

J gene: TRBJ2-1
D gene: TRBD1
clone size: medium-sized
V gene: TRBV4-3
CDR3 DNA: TGCGCCAGCAGCCAAGATATGGGACAGGGACTCTACAATGAGCAGTTCTTC
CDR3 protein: CASSQDMGQGLYNEQFF

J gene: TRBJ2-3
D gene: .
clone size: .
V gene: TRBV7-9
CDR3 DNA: TGTGCCAGCACACCGGTCGGCACAGATACGCAGTATTTT
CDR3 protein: CASTPVGTDTQYF

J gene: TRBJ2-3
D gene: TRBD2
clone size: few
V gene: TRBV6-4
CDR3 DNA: TGTGCCAGCAGTGACTCAGCGGGGGGGACCACAGATACGCAGTATTTT
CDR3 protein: CASSDSAGGTTDTQYF

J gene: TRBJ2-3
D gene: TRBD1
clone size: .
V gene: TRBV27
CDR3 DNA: TGTGCCAGCAGTTCGGCCGGGACAGGGGTCGATACGCAGTATTTT
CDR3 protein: CASSSAGTGVDTQYF

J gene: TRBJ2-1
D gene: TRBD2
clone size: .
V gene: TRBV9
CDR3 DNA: TGTGCCAGCAGTAATAGCGGGGGGGAGCAGTTCTTC
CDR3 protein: CASSNSGGEQFF

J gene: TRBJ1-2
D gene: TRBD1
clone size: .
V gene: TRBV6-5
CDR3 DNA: TGTGCCAGCAGATCCGCCGGGACAGCCTCCTACACCTTC
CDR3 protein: CASRSAGTASYTF

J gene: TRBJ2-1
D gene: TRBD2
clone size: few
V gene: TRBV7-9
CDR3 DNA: TGTGCCAGCAGCATGAGACTAGCGGGGGGGTCGCCAGGGGGCAATGAGCAGTTCTTC
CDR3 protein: CASSMRLAGGSPGGNEQFF

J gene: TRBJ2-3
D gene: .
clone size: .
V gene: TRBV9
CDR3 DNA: TGTGCCAGCAGCGCTTATACCTTAGCGCCCAGCACAGATACGCAGTATTTT
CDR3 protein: CASSAYTLAPSTDTQYF

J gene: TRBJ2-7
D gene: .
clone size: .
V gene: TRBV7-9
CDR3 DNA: TGTGCCAGCAGCGGGGAGGGGGGGCCCTACGAGCAGTACTTC
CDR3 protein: CASSGEGGPYEQYF

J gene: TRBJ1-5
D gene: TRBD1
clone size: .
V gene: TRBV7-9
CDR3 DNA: TGTGCCAGCAGCGACCACCGGACAGGGTTCAATCAGCCCCAGCATTTT
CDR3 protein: CASSDHRTGFNQPQHF

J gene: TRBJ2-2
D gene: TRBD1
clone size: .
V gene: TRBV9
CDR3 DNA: TGTGCCAGCAGCATCAGGGACAGGGGGCCCGGCGGGGACACCGGGGAGCTGTTTTTT
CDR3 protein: CASSIRDRGPGGDTGELFF

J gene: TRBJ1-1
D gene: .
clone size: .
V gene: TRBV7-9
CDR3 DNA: TGTGCCAGCAGCCCTAAACAGGGTTCAAGCACTGAAGCTTTCTTT
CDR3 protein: CASSPKQGSSTEAFF

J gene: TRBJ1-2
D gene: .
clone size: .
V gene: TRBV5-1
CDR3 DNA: TGCGCCAGCAGCTTGGCGGGAGGCAACTATGGCTACACCTTC
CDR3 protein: CASSLAGGNYGYTF

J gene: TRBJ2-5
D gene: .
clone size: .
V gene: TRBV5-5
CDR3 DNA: TGTGCCAGCAGCTTGGGGACAGAAGAGACCCAGTACTTC
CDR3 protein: CASSLGTEETQYF

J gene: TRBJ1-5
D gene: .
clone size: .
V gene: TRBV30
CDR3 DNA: TGTGCCTGGAGTGGCCGTGGTGGCGGTAATCAGCCCCAGCATTTT
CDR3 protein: CAWSGRGGGNQPQHF

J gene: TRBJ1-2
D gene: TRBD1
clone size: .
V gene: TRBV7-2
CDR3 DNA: TGTGCCAGCAGCTCCTGGACAGGGTTAGTAGATGGTGATGGCTACACCTTC
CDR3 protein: CASSSWTGLVDGDGYTF

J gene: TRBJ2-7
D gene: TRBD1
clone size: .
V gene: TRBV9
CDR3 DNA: TGTGCCAGCAGCGTAGGGGGACAGGGAGTCGAGCAGTACTTC
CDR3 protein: CASSVGGQGVEQYF

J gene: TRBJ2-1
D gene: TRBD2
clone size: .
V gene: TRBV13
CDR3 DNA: TGTGCCAGCAGTAAGCGGGGGGCCTACAATGAGCAGTTCTTC
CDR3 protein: CASSKRGAYNEQFF